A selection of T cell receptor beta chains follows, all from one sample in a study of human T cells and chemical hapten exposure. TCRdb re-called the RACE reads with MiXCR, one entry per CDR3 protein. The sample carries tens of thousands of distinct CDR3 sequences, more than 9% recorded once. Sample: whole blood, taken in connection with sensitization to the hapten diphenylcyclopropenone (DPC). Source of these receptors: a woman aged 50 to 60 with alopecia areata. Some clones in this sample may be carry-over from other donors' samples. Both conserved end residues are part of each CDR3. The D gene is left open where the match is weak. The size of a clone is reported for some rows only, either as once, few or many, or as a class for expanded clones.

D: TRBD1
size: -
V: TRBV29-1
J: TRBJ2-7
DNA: TGCAGCGTTAAGGGGGCGCGTTCCGAGCAGTACTTC
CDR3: CSVKGARSEQYF

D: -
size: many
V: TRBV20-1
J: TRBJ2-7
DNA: TGCAGTGCTAAGGAGGGGCGCTACGAGCAGTACTTC
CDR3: CSAKEGRYEQYF

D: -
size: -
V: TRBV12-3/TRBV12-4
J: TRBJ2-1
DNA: TGTGCCAGCATCCCCCGAAGGGAGAAATACAATGAGCAGTTCTTC
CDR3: CASIPRREKYNEQFF

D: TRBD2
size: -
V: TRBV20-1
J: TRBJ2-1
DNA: TGCAGTGCTAGAGTTGCGGGAGGGCCTTATGAGCAGTTCTTC
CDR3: CSARVAGGPYEQFF

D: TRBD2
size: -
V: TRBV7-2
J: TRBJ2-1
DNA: TGTGCCAGCAGCTTTTTCGGGACTAAACTCGACAATGAGCAGTTCTTC
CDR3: CASSFFGTKLDNEQFF

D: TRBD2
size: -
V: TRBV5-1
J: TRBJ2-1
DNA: TGCGCCAGCAGCTTGGAGGGACTAGTGGATCGTCAGTTCTTC
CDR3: CASSLEGLVDRQFF

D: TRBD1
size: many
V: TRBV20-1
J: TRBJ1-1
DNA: TGCAGTGCAGGTCGACAGGGCGGAAACACTGAAGCTTTCTTT
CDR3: CSAGRQGGNTEAFF

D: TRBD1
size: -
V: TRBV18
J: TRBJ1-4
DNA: TGTGCCAGCTCATCACAGGGGGCGAAATATGAAAAACTGTTTTTT
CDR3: CASSSQGAKYEKLFF

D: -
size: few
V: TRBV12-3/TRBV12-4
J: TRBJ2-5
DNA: TGTGCCAGCAGCCAACTAGGTTGGGAGACCCAGTACTTC
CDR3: CASSQLGWETQYF

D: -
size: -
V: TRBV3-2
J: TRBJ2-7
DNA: TGTGCCAGCATACCTCAGCGGCAAGTCTACGAGCAGTACTTC
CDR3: CASIPQRQVYEQYF

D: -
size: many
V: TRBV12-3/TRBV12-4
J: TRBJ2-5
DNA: TGTGCCAGCAATTCGGGACGCCTTAAAGAGACCCAGTACTTC
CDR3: CASNSGRLKETQYF

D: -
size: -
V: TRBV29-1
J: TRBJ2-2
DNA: TGCAGCGTTGAGTCACTGGGTTTGGCCGGGGAGCTGTTTTTT
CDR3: CSVESLGLAGELFF

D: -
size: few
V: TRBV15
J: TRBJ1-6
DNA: TGTGCCACCAGCAGCGAGGCCTATAATTCACCCCTCCACTTT
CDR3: CATSSEAYNSPLHF

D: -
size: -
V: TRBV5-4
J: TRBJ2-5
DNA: TGTGCCAGCAGCTATCCACAGGCGCGGGGAGAGACCCAGTACTTC
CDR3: CASSYPQARGETQYF

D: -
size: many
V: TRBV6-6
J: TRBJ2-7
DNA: TGTGCCAGCAGTCAGCGCACCTTGGAGCCCAGTGAGCAGTACTTC
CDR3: CASSQRTLEPSEQYF

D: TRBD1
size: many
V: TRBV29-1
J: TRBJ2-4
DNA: TGCAGCGTTATACAGGGGGCAGGTGGCGCCAAAAACATTCAGTACTTC
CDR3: CSVIQGAGGAKNIQYF

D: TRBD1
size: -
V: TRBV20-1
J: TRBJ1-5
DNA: TGCAGTGCTAGCAGGGGACAGAAAAGGCAGCCCCAGCATTTT
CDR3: CSASRGQKRQPQHF

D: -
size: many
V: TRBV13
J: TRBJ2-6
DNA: TGTGCCAGCAGCTATGTAACAGGGACTGGGGCCAACGTCCTGACTTTC
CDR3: CASSYVTGTGANVLTF

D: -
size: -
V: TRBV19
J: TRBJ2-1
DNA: TGTGCCAGTAGTATAGGACTAGGCAATGAGCAGTTCTTC
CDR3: CASSIGLGNEQFF

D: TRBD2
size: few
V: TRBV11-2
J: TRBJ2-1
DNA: TGTGCCAGCAGTTTAACTAGCGGCCACTACAATGAGCAGTTCTTC
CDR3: CASSLTSGHYNEQFF

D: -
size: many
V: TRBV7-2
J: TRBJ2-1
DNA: TGTGCCAGCAGCTTAGAGTCTAGGAATGAGCAGTTCTTC
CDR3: CASSLESRNEQFF

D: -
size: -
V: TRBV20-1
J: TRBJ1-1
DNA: TGCAGTGCTAGAGAAACAGGACGGAACACTGAAGCTTTCTTT
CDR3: CSARETGRNTEAFF

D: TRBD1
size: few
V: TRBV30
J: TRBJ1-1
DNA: TGTGCCTGGAGGCCGGGACAGGGGGGTGGAAGCACTGAAGCTTTCTTT
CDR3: CAWRPGQGGGSTEAFF

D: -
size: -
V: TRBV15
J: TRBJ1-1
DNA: TGTGCCACCAGCAGAGATCGGATCATGAACACTGAAGCTTTCTTT
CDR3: CATSRDRIMNTEAFF

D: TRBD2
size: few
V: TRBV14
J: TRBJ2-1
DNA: TGTGCCAGCAGCCATCTACGTGGGAGGGCCTTGTACAATGAGCAGTTCTTC
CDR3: CASSHLRGRALYNEQFF